This is a list of T cell receptor beta chains from one sample in a study of OX40 agonist ivuxolimab in advanced cancers. This table comes from immunoSEQ multiplex PCR, and its TCRdb copy is limited to in-frame clones, with some not included. The table lists tens of thousands of clones, roughly nine tenths of them singletons. The source was CD4+ or CD8+ T cells sorted from blood, collected in a trial of the OX40 agonist ivuxolimab. Source of these receptors: an adult with an advanced solid tumor such as melanoma, head and neck, liver or kidney cancer. Both conserved end residues are part of each CDR3. Fields, in order: D gene, V gene, J gene, clone size, CDR3 DNA, CDR3 protein. D genes are given only for firm matches. Some rows have no size entry. The others give once, few or many, or a class for an expanded clone.

>NA|TRBV4-3|TRBJ1-2|once
TGCGCCAGCAGCCAAGAGGGGGCAGAACTATATGGCTACACCTTC
CASSQEGAELYGYTF
>NA|TRBV11-2|TRBJ1-1|NA
TGTGCCAGCAGTTCTCCTGGCAGGACTGAAGCTTTCTTT
CASSSPGRTEAFF
>NA|TRBV6-1|TRBJ1-5|NA
TGTGCCAGCAGTGGCCCCGGGTCATATGGAAATAGCAATCAGCCCCAGCATTTT
CASSGPGSYGNSNQPQHF
>NA|TRBV15|TRBJ2-3|NA
TGTGCCACCATTTACGAGAGCGGTTCCACAGATACGCAGTATTTT
CATIYESGSTDTQYF
>TRBD2|TRBV11-1|TRBJ2-1|NA
TGTGCCAGCAGCTTACCTAGCGGGGGGGCTAACGGTGAGCAGTTCTTC
CASSLPSGGANGEQFF
>NA|TRBV30|TRBJ1-1|NA
TGTGCCTTAACACAGGGTTATGCTTTCTTT
CALTQGYAFF
>TRBD1|TRBV10-3|TRBJ2-1|NA
TGTGCCATCAGTGATGGGACAGGGGAGCCGTTCTTC
CAISDGTGEPFF
>NA|TRBV19|TRBJ2-2|NA
TGTGCCAGTAGTGGGTGGGGGAACACCGGGGAGCTGTTTTTT
CASSGWGNTGELFF
>NA|TRBV6-1|TRBJ2-7|NA
TGTGCCAGCAGTGAAGACCGGGTAGGGGCCGGAACCTACGAGCAGTACTTC
CASSEDRVGAGTYEQYF
>NA|TRBV27|TRBJ1-2|once
TGTGCCAGCATGGGGGGGGACTATGGCTACACCTTC
CASMGGDYGYTF
>NA|TRBV5-4|TRBJ2-7|NA
TGTGCCAGCACCTTAGGGCCGGGCCCCGCCTACGAGCAGTACTTC
CASTLGPGPAYEQYF
>NA|TRBV7-9|TRBJ2-1|NA
TGTGCCAGCAGCTCGCGTTATAGGGCCTCCTCCTACAATGAGCAGTTCTTC
CASSSRYRASSYNEQFF
>NA|TRBV19|TRBJ1-1|NA
TGTGCCAGTAGCGGAGGATTAGCTGAAGCTTTCTTT
CASSGGLAEAFF
>TRBD2|TRBV27|TRBJ2-7|NA
TGTGCCAGCGCCCCGACTAGCGGGGCAACGTACGAGCAGTACTTC
CASAPTSGATYEQYF
>NA|TRBV27|TRBJ1-4|NA
TGTGCCAGCAGTTTCCGACAGGCGTCTAATGAAAAACTGTTTTTT
CASSFRQASNEKLFF
>TRBD1|TRBV19|TRBJ2-1|once
TGTGCCAGTAGGACTAGGACAGGGGGCTACAATGAGCAGTTCTTC
CASRTRTGGYNEQFF
>NA|TRBV19|TRBJ2-7|NA
TGTGCCAGTAGTATTGGGGACGGACTCTACGAGCAGTACTTC
CASSIGDGLYEQYF
>TRBD2|TRBV30|TRBJ2-5|NA
TGTGCCTGGGATGGGGGGGGACTAGAGACCCAGTACTTC
CAWDGGGLETQYF
>NA|TRBV5-1|TRBJ2-2|NA
TGCGCCAGCACAGGAACGAACACCGGGGAGCTGTTTTTT
CASTGTNTGELFF
>NA|TRBV11-2|TRBJ2-3|NA
TGTGCCAGCAGCTTACCGGCTTACACAGATACGCAGTATTTT
CASSLPAYTDTQYF
>NA|TRBV2|TRBJ2-7|NA
TGTGCCAGCAGGGCAGTGGGCACCTACGAGCAGTACTTC
CASRAVGTYEQYF
>TRBD1|TRBV6-6|TRBJ1-4|NA
TGTGCCAGCATTCGACAGGGGGCTGAAAAACTGTTTTTT
CASIRQGAEKLFF
>NA|TRBV19|TRBJ2-2|NA
TGTGCCAGTAGTATTCATCGTCGAGGGACCGGGGAGCTGTTTTTT
CASSIHRRGTGELFF
>NA|TRBV30|TRBJ1-1|NA
TGTGCCTGGACACCACTAGTCACTGAAGCTTTCTTT
CAWTPLVTEAFF
>NA|TRBV7-9|TRBJ1-2|NA
TGTGCCAGCAGCTTAAGTGTTAGGGGTGATCTCGATGGCTACACCTTC
CASSLSVRGDLDGYTF
>TRBD1|TRBV6-1|TRBJ1-4|NA
TGTGCCAGCAGTGTCCGGGACAGCGAAAAACTGTTTTTT
CASSVRDSEKLFF
>TRBD1|TRBV27|TRBJ2-7|NA
TGTGCCAGCAGTTTACCCGGACAGGTCCCCTACGAGCAGTACTTC
CASSLPGQVPYEQYF
>TRBD1|TRBV6-1|TRBJ1-5|once
TGTGCCAGCAGGGGGGGGACAGGGAGCAATCAGCCCCAGCATTTT
CASRGGTGSNQPQHF
>TRBD1|TRBV19|TRBJ1-5|NA
TGTGCCAGTAGTACCAAACCAACAGGGGACCAGCTATTTCAGCCCCAGCATTTT
CASSTKPTGDQLFQPQHF
>TRBD2|TRBV5-1|TRBJ2-1|NA
TGCGCCAGCAGTCTGGGACTAGCGGGATTATCCAATGAGCAGTTCTTC
CASSLGLAGLSNEQFF
>NA|TRBV27|TRBJ1-2|NA
TGTGCCAGCGGGGCGGTTACCTATGGCTACACCTTC
CASGAVTYGYTF
>TRBD2|TRBV6-5|TRBJ2-2|NA
TGTGCCAGCAGTTGGGGACTAGCGGGAACCACCGGGGAGCTGTTTTTT
CASSWGLAGTTGELFF
>NA|TRBV19|TRBJ2-5|NA
TGTGCCAGTAGTAACCCCAGGGGAATCCAAGAGACCCAGTACTTC
CASSNPRGIQETQYF
>NA|TRBV6-1|TRBJ1-5|NA
TGTGCCAGCAGTGAGTGGCAGGGTGGCCATCAGCCCCAGCATTTT
CASSEWQGGHQPQHF
>NA|TRBV7-9|TRBJ1-4|NA
TGTGCCAGCAGCTTGATAGGTGAAGGAAGGGGAAAACTGTTTTTT
CASSLIGEGRGKLFF
>TRBD1|TRBV6-7|TRBJ1-2|NA
TGTGCCAGCAGTCCCGGACAGGCGGCGAGCTATGGCTACACCTTC
CASSPGQAASYGYTF
>TRBD1|TRBV7-9|TRBJ2-5|NA
TGTGCCAGCAGCTTTAGCACCACAGGGGGCCAGTACTTC
CASSFSTTGGQYF